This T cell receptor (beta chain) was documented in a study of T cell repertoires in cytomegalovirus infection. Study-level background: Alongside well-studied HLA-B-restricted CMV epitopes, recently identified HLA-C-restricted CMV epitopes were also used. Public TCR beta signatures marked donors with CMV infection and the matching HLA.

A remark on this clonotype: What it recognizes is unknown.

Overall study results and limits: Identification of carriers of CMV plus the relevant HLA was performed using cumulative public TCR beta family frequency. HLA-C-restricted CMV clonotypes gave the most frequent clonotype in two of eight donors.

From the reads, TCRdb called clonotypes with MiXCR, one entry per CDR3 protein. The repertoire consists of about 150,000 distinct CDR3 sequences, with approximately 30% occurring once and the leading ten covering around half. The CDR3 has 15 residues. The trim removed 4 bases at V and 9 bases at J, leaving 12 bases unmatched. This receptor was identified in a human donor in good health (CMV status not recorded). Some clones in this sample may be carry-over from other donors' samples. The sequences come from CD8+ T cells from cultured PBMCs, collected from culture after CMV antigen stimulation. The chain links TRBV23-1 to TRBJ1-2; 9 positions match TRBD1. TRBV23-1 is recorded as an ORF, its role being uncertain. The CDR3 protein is CASSLDRGCILCYTF. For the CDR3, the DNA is TGCGCCAGCAGTCTTGACAGGGGGTGCATCCTCTGCTACACCTTC.